This paragraph covers one TCR beta chain sequence. These data originate in a study of blood T cell repertoires in COVID-19. The table came from immunoSEQ multiplex PCR; TCRdb's copy has only in-frame clones and leaves some out. This repertoire shows around 110,000 clones, 70% to 90% found once; its top ten account for around 2%. V lost 3 bases and J lost 4; bases outside the gene matches: 1. CDR3 length equals 14 residues. Germline V gene sequence: CDR1 MGHRA, CDR2 YSYEKL. The specimen was peripheral blood. The V call is TRBV4-1, the J call TRBJ1-5; 9 nucleotides line up with TRBD1. This TCR came from a man aged 25 to 40 with acute or convalescent COVID-19. Written as DNA, the CDR3 is TGCGCCAGCAGCCACGACAGGGGGAATCAGCCCCAGCATTTT. Its translation: CASSHDRGNQPQHF.